This TCR beta chain was recorded in a study of human T cells and chemical hapten exposure. About the study: Small differences in pooled library volume mainly drove the variation in TCR yields per sample. Points from the study as a whole: Controls formed significantly fewer large CDR3 similarity clusters than expanded TCRs did.

The time point denotes: patch test 1, 2 weeks after DPC sensitization. Treatment defined: therapeutic diphenylcyclopropenone sensitization with weekly scalp DPC. The study drew its donors from alopecia patients who were 18 to 70 years old and suitable for DPC. CDR1 is SQVTM, CDR2 ANQGSEA, per germline. CDR3 length: 11 residues. Deletions cut 0 bases from V and 5 bases from J, with 4 bases between. This clonotype was counted ten times or more. Its antigen remains unidentified. TCRdb reanalysed the RACE reads using MiXCR and keeps one entry per CDR3 protein. This sample has tens of thousands of distinct CDR3 sequences, with around 7% found just once.

The specimen comprised whole blood, sampled in connection with sensitization to the hapten diphenylcyclopropenone (DPC). The chain carries TRBV29-1 and TRBJ2-5; D not certain. The sequence was collected from a woman aged 25 to 39 with alopecia areata. Some clones in this sample may be carry-over from other donors' samples. The CDR3, as DNA: TGCAGCGTTGAAGACCGGGAGACCCAGTACTTC. Translated: CSVEDRETQYF. The variable domain in full, completed from reference TRBV29-1 and TRBJ2-5, reads SAVISQKPSRDICQRGTSLTIQCQVDSQVTMMFWYRQQPGQSLTLIATANQGSEATYESGFVIDKFPISRPNLTFSTLTVSNMSPEDSSIYLCSVEDRETQYFGPGTRLLVL.